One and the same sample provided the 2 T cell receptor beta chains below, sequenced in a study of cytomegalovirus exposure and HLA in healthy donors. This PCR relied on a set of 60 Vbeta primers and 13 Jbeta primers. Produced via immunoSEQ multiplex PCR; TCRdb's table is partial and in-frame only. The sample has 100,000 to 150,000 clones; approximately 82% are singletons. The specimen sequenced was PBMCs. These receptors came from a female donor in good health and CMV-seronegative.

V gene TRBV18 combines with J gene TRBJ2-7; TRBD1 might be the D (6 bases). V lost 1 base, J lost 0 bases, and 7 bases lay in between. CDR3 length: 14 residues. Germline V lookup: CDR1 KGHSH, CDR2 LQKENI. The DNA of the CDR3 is TGTGCCAGCTCACCACGGGACAACTCCTACGAGCAGTACTTC. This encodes CASSPRDNSYEQYF. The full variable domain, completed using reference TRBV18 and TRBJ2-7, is NAGVMQNPRHLVRRRGQEARLRCSPMKGHSHVYWYRQLPEEGLKFMVYLQKENIIDESGMPKERFSAEFPKEGPSILRIQQVVRGDSAAYFCASSPRDNSYEQYFGPGTRLTVT.

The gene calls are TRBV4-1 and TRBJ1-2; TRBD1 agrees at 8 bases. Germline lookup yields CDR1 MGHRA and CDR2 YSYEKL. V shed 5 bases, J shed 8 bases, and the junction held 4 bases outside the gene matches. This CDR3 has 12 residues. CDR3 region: CASSLRTGGYTF. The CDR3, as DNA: TGCGCCAGCAGCTTGAGGACAGGGGGCTACACCTTC.